The clone carrying this T cell receptor beta chain was seen once. Germline CDR1 reads SSHAT; CDR2 reads FNYEAQ (reference sequence). Trimming removed 4 bases from V and 4 bases from J, with 15 bases in between. The CDR3 consists of 15 residues. Enrollees, roughly 18 to 90 years old, lived in about two dozen US areas. The source of the sample is a study of blood T cell repertoires in COVID-19. Study background: The analysed material was cDNA or gDNA that came from T cells, B-cell-depleted T cells, or PBMCs.

The data were produced by immunoSEQ multiplex PCR, yet TCRdb's version contains in-frame clones alone and is incomplete. The sample has about 360,000 clones, approximately 85% seen once. The chain couples TRBV7-7 to TRBJ2-3, with D possibly matching TRBD1 (5 bases). This sequence originates from a woman aged 40 to 49 with acute COVID-19. Sequencing was done on a sample of PBMCs or T cells enriched from blood (not recorded which). The CDR3 region is CASSSQASRPDTQYF. CDR3 bases: TGTGCCAGCAGCTCACAGGCGTCCCGCCCAGATACGCAGTATTTT.